This T cell receptor beta chain was identified in a study of a mutant IDH1 vaccine in newly diagnosed glioma. At the level of the study: In some groups vaccination began 4-6 weeks post-radiotherapy; others received it with temozolomide. Treated individuals were about 60% male and roughly 40% female, averaging 40.4 years of age. Earlier treatment was radiotherapy, temozolomide, or both, with most getting both.

Only in-frame clones appear in the TCRdb table, and some are missing; sequencing was by immunoSEQ multiplex PCR. The data hold about 50,000 clones, with 84% observed a single time. This CDR3 spans 12 amino acids. Germline CDR1 reads MNHEY; CDR2 reads SVGAGI. V dropped 10 bases and J dropped 5; count of bases not matched to a gene: 7. Time point in this sample: week 5, during vaccination. Doses consisted of 300 ug of mutant IDH1 20-mer peptide each, paired with topical imiquimod. The donor cohort comprised cases of new WHO grade 3 or 4 IDH1-mutant, ATRX-lost astrocytoma. With respect to this clone: The antigen is not known.

The sequence came from a woman aged 50 to 60 with glioma. The genes are TRBV6-5 and TRBJ2-7; 8 nucleotides align to TRBD1. The sequenced sample was PBMCs, obtained from a glioma patient whose treatment included an IDH1 peptide vaccine. CDR3 nucleotides: TGTGCCACCTTCGACAGGGGCCACGAGCAGTACTTC. Translating gives CATFDRGHEQYF.